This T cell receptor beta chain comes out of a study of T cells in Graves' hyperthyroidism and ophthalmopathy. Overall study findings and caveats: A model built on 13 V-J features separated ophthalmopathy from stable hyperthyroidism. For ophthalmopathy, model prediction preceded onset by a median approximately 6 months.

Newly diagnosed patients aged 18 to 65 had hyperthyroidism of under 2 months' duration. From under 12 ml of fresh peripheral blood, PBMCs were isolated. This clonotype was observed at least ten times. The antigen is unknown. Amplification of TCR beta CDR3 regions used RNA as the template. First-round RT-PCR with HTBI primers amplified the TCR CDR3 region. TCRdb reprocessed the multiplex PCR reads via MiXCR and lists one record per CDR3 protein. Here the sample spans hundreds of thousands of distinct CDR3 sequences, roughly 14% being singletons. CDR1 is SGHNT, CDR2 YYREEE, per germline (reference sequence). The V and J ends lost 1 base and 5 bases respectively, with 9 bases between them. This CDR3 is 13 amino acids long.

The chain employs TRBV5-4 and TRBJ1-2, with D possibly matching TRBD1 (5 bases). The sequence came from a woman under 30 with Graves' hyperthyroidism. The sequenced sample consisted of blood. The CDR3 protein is CASSLQGGYGYTF. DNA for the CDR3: TGTGCCAGCAGCTTGCAGGGAGGATATGGCTACACCTTC.